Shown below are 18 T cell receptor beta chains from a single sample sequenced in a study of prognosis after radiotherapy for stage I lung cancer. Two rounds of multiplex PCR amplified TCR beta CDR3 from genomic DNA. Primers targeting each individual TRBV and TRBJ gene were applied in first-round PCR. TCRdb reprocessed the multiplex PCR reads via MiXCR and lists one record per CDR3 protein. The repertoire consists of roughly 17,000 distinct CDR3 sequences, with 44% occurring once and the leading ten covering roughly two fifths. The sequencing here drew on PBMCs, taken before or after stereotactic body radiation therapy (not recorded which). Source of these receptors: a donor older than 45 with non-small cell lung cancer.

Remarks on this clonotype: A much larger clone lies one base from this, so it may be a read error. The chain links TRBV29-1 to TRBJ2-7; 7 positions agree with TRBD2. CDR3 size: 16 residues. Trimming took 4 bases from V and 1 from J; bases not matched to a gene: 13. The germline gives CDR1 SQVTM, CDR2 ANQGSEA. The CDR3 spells CSVGPSSGCRSYEQYF. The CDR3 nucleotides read TGCAGCGTTGGTCCCAGTAGCGGGTGCAGATCCTACGAGCAGTACTTC.

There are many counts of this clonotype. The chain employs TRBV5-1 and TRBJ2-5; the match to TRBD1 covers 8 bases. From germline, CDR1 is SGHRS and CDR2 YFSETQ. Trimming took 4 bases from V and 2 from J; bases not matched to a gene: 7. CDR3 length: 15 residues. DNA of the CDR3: TGCGCCAGCAGCCCGGACAGGGTGGGACAAGAGACCCAGTACTTC. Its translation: CASSPDRVGQETQYF.

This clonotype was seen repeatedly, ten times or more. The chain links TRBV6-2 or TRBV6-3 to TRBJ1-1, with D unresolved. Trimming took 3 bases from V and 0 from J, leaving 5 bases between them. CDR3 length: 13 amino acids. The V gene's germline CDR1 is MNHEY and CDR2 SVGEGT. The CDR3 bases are TGTGCCAGCAGTTATGGCATGAACACTGAAGCTTTCTTT. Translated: CASSYGMNTEAFF.

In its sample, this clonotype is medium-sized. The DNA for the CDR3 is TGTGCCAGCAGAACAGGGGGGTCCTACGAGCAGTACTTC. It yields the protein CASRTGGSYEQYF. V and J are TRBV27 and TRBJ2-7; 8 bases are shared with TRBD1. Losses at the gene ends were 6 bases for V and 1 base for J; bases not matched to a gene: 2. Germline values: CDR1 MNHEY, CDR2 SMNVEV (reference sequence). The CDR3 has 13 residues.

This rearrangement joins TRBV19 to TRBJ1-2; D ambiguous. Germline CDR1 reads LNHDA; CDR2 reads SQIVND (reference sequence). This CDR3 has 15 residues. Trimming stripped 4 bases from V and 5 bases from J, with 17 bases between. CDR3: CASSTLAEKRYGYTF. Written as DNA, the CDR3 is TGTGCCAGTAGTACCCTAGCCGAAAAGAGATATGGCTACACCTTC.

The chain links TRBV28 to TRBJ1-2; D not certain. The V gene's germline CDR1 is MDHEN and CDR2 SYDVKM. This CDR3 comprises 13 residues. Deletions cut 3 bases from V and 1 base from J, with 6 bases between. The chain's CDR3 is CASSLAHNYGYTF. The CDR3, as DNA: TGTGCCAGCAGTTTGGCTCATAACTATGGCTACACCTTC.

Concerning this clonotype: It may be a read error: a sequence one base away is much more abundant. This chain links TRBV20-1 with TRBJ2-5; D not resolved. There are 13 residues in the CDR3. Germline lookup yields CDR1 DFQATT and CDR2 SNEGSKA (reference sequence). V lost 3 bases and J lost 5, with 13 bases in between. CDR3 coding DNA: TGCAGTGCTAGGATGGTGGGCAAGGAGACCCAGTACTTC. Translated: CSARMVGKETQYF.

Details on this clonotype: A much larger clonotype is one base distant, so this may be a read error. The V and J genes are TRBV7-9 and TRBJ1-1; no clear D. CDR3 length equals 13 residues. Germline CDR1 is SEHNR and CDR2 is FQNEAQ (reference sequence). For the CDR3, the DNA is TGTGCCAGCAGCCCCCCGGGTGCCACTGAAGATTTCTTT. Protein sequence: CASSPPGATEDFF.

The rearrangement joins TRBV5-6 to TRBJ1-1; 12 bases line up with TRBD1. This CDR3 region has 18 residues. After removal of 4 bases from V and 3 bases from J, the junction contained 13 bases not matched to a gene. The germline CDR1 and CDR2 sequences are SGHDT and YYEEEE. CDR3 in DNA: TGTGCCAGCAGCCCTCCCGGGACAGGGGGCAAATTGGACACTGAAGCTTTCTTT. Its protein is CASSPPGTGGKLDTEAFF.

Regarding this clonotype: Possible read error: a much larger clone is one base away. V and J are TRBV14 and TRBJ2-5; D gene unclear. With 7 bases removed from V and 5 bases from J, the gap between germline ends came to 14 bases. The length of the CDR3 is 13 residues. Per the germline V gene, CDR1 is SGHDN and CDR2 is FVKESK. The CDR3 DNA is TGTGCCAGCATCCCGCCGGGCTGGGAGACCCAGTACTTC. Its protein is CASIPPGWETQYF.

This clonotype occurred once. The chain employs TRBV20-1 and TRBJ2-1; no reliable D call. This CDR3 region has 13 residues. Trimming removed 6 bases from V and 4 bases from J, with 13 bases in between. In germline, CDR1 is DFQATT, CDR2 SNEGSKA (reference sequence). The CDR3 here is CSASETGYNEQFF. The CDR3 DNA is TGCAGTGCCTCCGAGACGGGTTACAATGAGCAGTTCTTC.

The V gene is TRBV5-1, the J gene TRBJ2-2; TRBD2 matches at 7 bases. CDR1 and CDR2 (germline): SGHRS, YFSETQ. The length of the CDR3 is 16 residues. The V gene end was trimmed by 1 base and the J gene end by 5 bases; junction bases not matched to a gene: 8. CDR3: CASSLTSVAETGELFF. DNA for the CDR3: TGCGCCAGCAGCTTGACTAGCGTGGCTGAAACCGGGGAGCTGTTTTTT.

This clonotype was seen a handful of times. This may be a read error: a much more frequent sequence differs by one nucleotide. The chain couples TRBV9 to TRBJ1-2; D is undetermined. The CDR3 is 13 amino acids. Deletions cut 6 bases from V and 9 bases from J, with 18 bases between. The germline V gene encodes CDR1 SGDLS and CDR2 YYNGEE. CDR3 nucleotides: TGTGCCAGCACAGAGGACGCACAAGGTTGCTACACCTTC. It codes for CASTEDAQGCYTF. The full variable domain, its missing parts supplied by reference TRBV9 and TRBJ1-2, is DSGVTQTPKHLITATGQRVTLRCSPRSGDLSVYWYQQSLDQGLQFLIQYYNGEERAKGNILERFSAQQFPDLHSELNLSSLELGDSALYFCASTEDAQGCYTFGSGTRLTVV.

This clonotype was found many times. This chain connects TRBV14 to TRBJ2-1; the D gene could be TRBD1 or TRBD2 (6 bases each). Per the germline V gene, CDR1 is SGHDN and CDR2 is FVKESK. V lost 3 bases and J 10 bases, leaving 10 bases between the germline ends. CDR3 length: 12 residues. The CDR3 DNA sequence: TGTGCCAGCAGCCACGGAGGGACAGAGCAGTTCTTC. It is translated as CASSHGGTEQFF.

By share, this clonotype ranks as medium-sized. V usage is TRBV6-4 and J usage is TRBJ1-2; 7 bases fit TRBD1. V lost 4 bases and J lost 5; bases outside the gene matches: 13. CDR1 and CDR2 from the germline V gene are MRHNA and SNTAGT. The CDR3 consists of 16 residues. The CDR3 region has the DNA TGTGCCAGCAGTGCACTCTTTGGGCAGGGGGGGTATGGCTACACCTTC. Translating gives CASSALFGQGGYGYTF.

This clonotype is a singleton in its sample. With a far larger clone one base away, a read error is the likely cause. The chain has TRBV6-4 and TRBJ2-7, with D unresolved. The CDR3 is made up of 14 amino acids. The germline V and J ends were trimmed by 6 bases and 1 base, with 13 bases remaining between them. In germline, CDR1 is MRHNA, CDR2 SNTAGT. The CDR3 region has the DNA TGTGCCAGCAGACCCCGACATGGATCCTACGAGCAGTACTTC. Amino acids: CASRPRHGSYEQYF.

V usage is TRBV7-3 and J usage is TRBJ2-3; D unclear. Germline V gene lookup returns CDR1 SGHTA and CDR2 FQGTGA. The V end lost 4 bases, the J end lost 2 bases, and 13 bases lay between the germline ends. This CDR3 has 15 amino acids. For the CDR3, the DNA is TGTGCCAGCAGCTCGGTCTGGTGGAACACAGATACGCAGTATTTT. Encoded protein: CASSSVWWNTDTQYF.

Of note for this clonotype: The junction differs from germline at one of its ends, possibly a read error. The CDR3 loop reads CASSLNSVQETHYF. The CDR3 DNA reads as TGTGCCAGCAGTTTAAACAGTGTTCAAGAGACCCATTACTTC. The chain links TRBV27 to TRBJ2-5, with unresolved D. CDR1 and CDR2 (germline): MNHEY, SMNVEV (reference sequence). The CDR3 consists of 14 residues.